Sequencing of this TCR beta chain was carried out in a study of cytomegalovirus exposure and HLA in healthy donors (TCRdb year 2017). A note on the overall study: An earlier analysis of several hundred of the donors reported about 280 Gb of sequence data and some 110 million unique TCR beta sequences obtained from 150 million to 200 million T cells. The study aimed to test whether cataloging public T cell receptors could reveal signatures of past pathogen exposure. In addition to the first cohort of 650 to 750 subjects, a separate validation cohort of 130 or so different subjects was used. Alongside the repertoire data, information on donor age, sex, ethnicity and CMV serostatus was compiled. High-throughput TCR immunosequencing, statistical association of individual TCRs with disease status, and machine learning were combined to predict cytomegalovirus infection status. HLA typing covered class I and class II loci at four-digit resolution. In a later analysis, previously published TCR beta repertoires from some 640 donors were re-analyzed and high-resolution HLA genotyping was added so that TCR occurrence patterns could be studied. Across about 380 genotyped donors of the cohort, an average of approximately 220,000 unique TCR beta nucleotide sequences per donor were sequenced, and 15% to 20% of those sequences were non-productive. Among the roughly 370 genotyped donors, 75% to 90% belonged to the genetic ancestry cluster associated with self-reported Caucasian donors. The study profiled the T cell repertoires of more than 500 subjects by immunosequencing and related them to cytomegalovirus serostatus. An early release that covered around 590 HLA-typed donors contained about 300 gigabases of sequencing data and 75 million to 100 million unique TCR sequences. The number of donors typed differed by locus, with roughly 629-640 for A, B, C, DRB1 and DQB1, about 500 for DQA1, 600 to 610 for DPA1, and around 430 for DPB1. Every discovery cohort repertoire had been produced on one sequencing platform. In a later genetic analysis, genome-wide SNP genotypes for about 65% of the roughly 700 donors were used, and that subset was treated as a discovery cohort. A few DR-DQ haplotypes were treated as single units for association and clustering because of strong linkage in the cohort. An earlier analysis of more than 450 of the donors used high-throughput TCR beta sequencing to judge whether each TCR beta V gene segment behaved as functional or pseudogenic. In the later analysis, no new phenotypic data were used to find candidate immune exposures; instead, reliance was placed on TCR beta sequences and their occurrence across donors.

Library prep was done by the immunoSEQ multiplex PCR assay. A mixture of 60 forward primers for TCR Vbeta segments and 13 reverse primers for TCR Jbeta segments was used in the multiplex PCR. Amplification of the CDR3 region of rearranged TCR beta genes was performed with a multiplex PCR assay on genomic DNA. The amplified TCR beta libraries were sequenced on the Illumina HiSeq System as 87-base-pair reads. The published analysis was carried out like this. Across the 600 to 700 repertoires, a later analysis counted approximately 83 million unique TCR beta chains, roughly 11 million of which were shared by at least two donors. Raw reads were error-corrected and collapsed into unique sequences with a nearest-neighbor algorithm that merged closely related sequences to remove PCR and sequencing errors. Alignment of CDR3 sequences to IMGT reference sequences was used to assign V, D and J gene segments. Each retained sequence needed at least a six-nucleotide match to both a V gene segment and a J gene segment. Rearrangements were classified as productive when the CDR3 lacked stop codons and remained in frame with V and J, and all other rearrangements were classified as non-productive. CDR3 was defined according to IMGT convention as the region running from the second conserved V-encoded cysteine to the conserved J-encoded phenylalanine. Sequences without an unambiguous match to a single V gene segment were excluded from the earlier analysis of about 640 of the donors. An earlier analysis of several hundred of the donors called V segments functional above 56.7% productive rearrangements and segregating when the between-donor standard deviation exceeded 5%. A statistical classification framework was built to diagnose cytomegalovirus status from the catalog of TCR beta chain sequences. A later analysis assigned V and J genes by comparing TCR nucleotide sequences with IMGT/GENE-DB human TR gene sequences. A later analysis assigned CDR3 sequences and most-parsimonious VDJ recombination scenarios with the TCRdist pipeline. In a later analysis, each TCR beta chain was defined by its CDR3 amino acid sequence together with its V-gene family, and reads lacking a unique V-gene family were excluded. A later analysis removed 500 to 650 highly shared, low-generation-probability nucleotide sequences to deal with suspected cross-contamination and a sequencing artifact. A later analysis calculated a clonal expansion index for each public chain from normalized within-repertoire ranks of inferred template counts. In a later analysis, generation probabilities were computed using a VDJ recombination model fitted to out-of-frame rearrangements, and the results were checked against IGoR. In a later analysis, hypergeometric tests were used to score TCR-TCR, TCR-HLA and TCR-CMV co-occurrence, with a repertoire-size bias correction applied to TCR pairs. To estimate false discovery rates, a later analysis permuted the HLA or CMV assignments 20 times. A later analysis grouped co-occurring TCRs with DBSCAN, adding TCRdist sequence similarity when clustering within HLA-allele-positive subsets. For co-occurrence clustering, repertoires with fewer than 30,000 or more than 120,000 public chains were excluded, along with 5 or 6 repertoires with anomalous nucleotide sharing. TCRdb provides this immuneACCESS table in a form limited to in-frame rearrangements. Some clones are lacking; in checked studies, under half of them reflect an unresolved V gene, and why the rest are absent is not known. V and J calls and clone size are given by that table; D and trimming were obtained from the DNA. The sample profile shows around 200,000 clones; roughly 80% of them were found once. The top ten clones comprise approximately 1.5% of the sample.

Trimmed from V: 4 bases; trimmed from J: 11 bases; junction bases lacking a gene match: 11. Via the germline V gene (reference sequence), CDR1 is SGHNT and CDR2 YYREEE. From the cysteine through the phenylalanine, the CDR3 covers 13 amino acids. Only CDR3 DNA is held: 39 bases, read in frame from base 1. Study-wide findings and limitations: In a later genetic analysis, fewer N-insertions in productive TCRs were reported among donors in an Asian-associated ancestry cluster than the roughly 700-donor mean. Some IMGT-functional V segments, including TRBV6-2 and TRBV6-3, could not be told apart with the 87-base-pair reads, so those segments were excluded. A further reported finding was that TCR beta sequences accurately predicted the HLA-A and HLA-B alleles for most subjects in the first cohort. Assigning TCR associations to individual alleles was difficult when HLA alleles, especially DR and DQ, strongly co-occurred. A later analysis found that most CMV-associated TCR beta chains appeared HLA-restricted, with HLA associations seemingly driven largely by CMV exposure. Linkage disequilibrium might explain the correlated functional status among segregating V segments, but an unknown experimental factor could not be ruled out. A few of the identified cytomegalovirus-associated TCR beta chains were confirmed in vitro to be specific for cytomegalovirus antigens. In a later analysis, several top co-occurrence clusters were reported to appear linked to parvovirus B19, influenza, CMV and Epstein-Barr virus. This cohort had only TCR beta chains sequenced, and the lack of alpha or paired-chain data limited which features could be detected. HLA typing was unavailable for some donors at each locus, so association tests used only the typed subset. Most TCR sequences were observed very rarely across donors, whereas some public TCRs were present in many individuals. The authors suggested that the approach could potentially be extended to other disease states and immunological phenotypes. The study gave a list of over 150 TCR beta chains associated with cytomegalovirus. In both the original and validation cohorts, the classifier was reported to diagnose cytomegalovirus status with high specificity and sensitivity. An association between a missense DCLRE1C variant and V-gene and J-gene trimming of TCR beta chains was found in a later genetic analysis and replicated in an independent cohort. For the cohort, immune exposure information was limited to CMV serostatus. At a false discovery rate of 0.05, a later analysis linked 16,951 TCR beta sequences to specific HLA alleles. A group of highly shared sequence variants was considered likely to be a technical artifact of the sequencing pipeline. In a later analysis, HLA-associated TCR beta chains were found to be more clonally expanded and to have lower generation probabilities than equally common non-associated chains. Because counts were too low, roughly 16 rarely observed V segments, including chromosome 9 orphons, were excluded from the earlier analysis of a few hundred of the donors. Sequencing depth was assumed to be roughly uniform across donors in the presence/absence analyses, though that assumption may not hold. In a later analysis, the rate of TCR association differed among HLA loci, with DRB1 alleles having the most associated TCRs and HLA-C alleles having the fewest. Broadly in line with IMGT annotations, most TCR beta V segments showed up in productive rearrangements about 87% or about 30% of the time in an earlier analysis of a few hundred of the donors.

In total, approximately 610 healthy bone marrow donors made up the cohort. All cohort members were sampled while nominally healthy, although unrecorded immune exposures were likely present. The donor tested CMV seronegative and was one of the 352 seronegative cohort members. Each donor provided a peripheral blood sample, and peripheral blood mononuclear cells were used for TCR beta sequencing. Genomic DNA was extracted from the blood cell samples with the Qiagen DNeasy Blood Extraction Kit. Details on this clone: No antigen is known for it. Nothing much larger sits one base from this clone, and base qualities are not available.

Material for sequencing was PBMCs. The TCR originated in a man in his fifties in good health and CMV-seronegative. The V gene is TRBV5-4 and the J gene is TRBJ2-5, with TRBD2 identical over 7 junction bases. The CDR3: CASSPIREEEQYF. The nucleotide sequence is TGTGCCAGCAGCCCTATTCGGGAGGAGGAGCAGTACTTC.